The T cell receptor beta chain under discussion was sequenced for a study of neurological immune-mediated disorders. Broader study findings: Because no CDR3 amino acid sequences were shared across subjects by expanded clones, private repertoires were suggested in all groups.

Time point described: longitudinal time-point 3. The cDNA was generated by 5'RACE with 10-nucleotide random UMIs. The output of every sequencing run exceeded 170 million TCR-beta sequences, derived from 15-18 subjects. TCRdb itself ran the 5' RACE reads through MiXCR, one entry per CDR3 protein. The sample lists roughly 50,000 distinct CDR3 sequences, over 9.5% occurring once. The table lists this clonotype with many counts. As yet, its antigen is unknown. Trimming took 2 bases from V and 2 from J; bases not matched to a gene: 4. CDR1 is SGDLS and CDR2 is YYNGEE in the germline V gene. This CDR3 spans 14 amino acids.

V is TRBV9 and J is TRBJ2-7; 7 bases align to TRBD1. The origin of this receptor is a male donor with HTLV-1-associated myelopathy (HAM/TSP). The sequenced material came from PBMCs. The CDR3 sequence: CASSVGQVTYEQYF. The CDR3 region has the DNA TGTGCCAGCAGCGTCGGACAGGTTACCTACGAGCAGTACTTC.